This T cell receptor (beta chain) derives from a study of shared clonotypes between healthy human individuals (dated by TCRdb to 2020 to 2021). In terms of the full investigation: The cohort comprised two women and three men aged 18 to 49 years. Between about 0.94 and 8.9 billion PBMCs per donor were obtained by leukapheresis. Libraries were prepared and TCR repertoires were sequenced by different laboratories using diverse techniques, in order to increase sequencing depth and limit assay-specific biases. Blood TCR repertoires of a handful of healthy adults were deeply sequenced to estimate repertoire size and the extent of clonotype sharing between individuals. For each donor, CD4 naive and CD4 memory were each given three plates, CD8 naive was given two plates, and CD8 memory was given one plate. Overall study outcomes, separate from this receptor: Compared with non-shared clonotypes, clonotypes shared by all four sorted-subset donors had higher generation probabilities. Larger estimated clonotype richness was generally found for naive subsets than for memory subsets. Only blood was sampled, and tissue TCR repertoires likely differ from those in blood. Even with the large sequencing depth, rarefaction of the sorted-subset datasets indicated that sequencing was incomplete. The genetic and exposure-history diversity represented was limited by the small number of donors. Based on pairwise subsampling, the degree of clonotype sharing among donors was expected to be affected by sequencing depth. Across four donors, about 4.5% of naive CD4, roughly 3.5% of naive CD8, 2.3% of memory CD4, and approximately 0.4% of memory CD8 clonotypes were shared.

About this clone itself: The clone's antigen remains unknown. No base qualities exist here, and no much larger clone lies one base off it.

Healthy HIV-negative adults with no recently reported acute infections or vaccinations were included as donors. Only Caucasian adults living in Nashville, Tennessee, USA were represented among the donors. CD4+ T cells were enriched by magnetic negative selection, after which naive cells were positively selected on CD45RA and the negative fraction was taken as the memory subset. Blood was collected by leukapheresis, and PBMCs were isolated by Ficoll-Histopaque density gradient centrifugation and then cryopreserved in liquid nitrogen vapor phase. Analytical flow cytometry was used to check the purity and quantity of each magnetically sorted T cell population. Genomic DNA was isolated from every sorted fraction and measured by UV absorbance on a Nanodrop 2000c. TCR CDR3 regions were amplified from genomic DNA by multiplex PCR using the deep immunoSEQ assay. For each cell subset, the extracted genomic DNA was distributed evenly across all wells of several immunoSEQ 96-well plates, and each plate served as one replicate. Each replicate PCR for sorted subsets received about 220 ng genomic DNA, equal to around 32,000 T cell genomes. The purified libraries were quantified using a Qubit 3.0 fluorometer, sized with a Bioanalyzer 2100, and then quantified again using the KAPA Library Quantification kit. Each immunoSEQ 96-well plate was sequenced on its own single-read 150-cycle Illumina NextSeq 550 flow cell. As for the original processing: Because only junctional sequences without quality scores were contained in the immunoSEQ output, filtering matching that applied to full-length reads could not be performed. To assign V/J genes and CDR3, sequences were annotated using PyIR, a Python wrapper for IgBLAST v1.9, with IMGT germline references. Reads were filtered out if the reads had weak V/J assignments (E-value above 1e-6), no CDR3, stop codons, out-of-frame junctions, or ambiguous translated residues. V3J clonotypes were defined as sequences sharing the same inferred V gene, J gene, and CDR3 amino acid sequence. The percentage overlap between two repertoires was calculated by dividing the number of shared unique clonotypes by the size of the smaller repertoire. Three approaches were used to assess repertoire richness: RTK rarefaction, the Chao1 estimator, and Recon v2.1 estimates of unobserved clonotypes. Generation probabilities were computed with OLGA for all TCRbeta clonotypes obtained by the gDNA method from four donors. The table comes from immuneACCESS by way of TCRdb, which keeps in-frame sequences with V and J called. Part of the clones is missing from these tables; in studies checked, under half for an unresolved V gene and the rest for unknown reasons. From that table come the V and J calls and clone size; the DNA was used to work out D and trimming. Counted in this sample were millions of clones; more than 80% of them appeared once. 0.39% of the sample lies in the top ten.

Looking up the germline V gene yields CDR1 ENHRY and CDR2 SYGVKD. The V end loses 3 bases and the J end loses 1 base, and a stretch of 15 bases separates them. The CDR3 measures 16 amino acids from cysteine to phenylalanine. Only the CDR3 DNA stays, 48 bases, in frame from base 1. This chain is built from TRBV10-3 and TRBJ1-1, with the D segment identity uncertain. This TCR came from a man in his late teens or twenties in good health. Some clones in this sample may be carry-over from other donors' samples. The source material was naive CD4+ T cells from PBMCs. What the cell subset or site label conveys for this sample: CD45RA+ positively selected. Read as DNA, the sequence is TGTGCCATCAGTGAACGTGAGGGCGGGAAGAACACTGAAGCTTTCTTT. Its protein is CAISEREGGKNTEAFF.